This T cell receptor (beta chain) stems from a study of T-cell reconstitution after alpha-beta-depleted transplantation in children. This clonotype has just a few counts. Unique molecular identifiers were used in preparing the TCRbeta library. From the PCR reads, TCRdb called clonotypes with MiXCR, one entry per CDR3 protein. The table includes roughly 350,000 distinct CDR3 sequences, 9% to 12% detected once. This CDR3 has 14 amino acids. J lost 5 bases, V lost 10 bases, and 10 bases had no gene match. Germline V CDR1 and CDR2: SGHAT, FQNNGV. Sequenced material: PBMCs from the stem cell graft donor, taken from the stem cell graft. This chain connects TRBV11-2 to TRBJ2-1, with 8 bases matching TRBD2. The TCR originated in a human donor who donated a stem cell graft to a child with acute lymphoblastic leukemia. CDR3 coding DNA: TGTGCCATCCGTAGCGGGAACCTTAACAATGAGCAGTTCTTC. Encoded protein: CAIRSGNLNNEQFF. The full variable domain, completed using reference TRBV11-2 and TRBJ2-1, is EAGVAQSPRYKIIEKRQSVAFWCNPISGHATLYWYQQILGQGPKLLIQFQNNGVVDDSQLPKDRFSAERLKGVDSTLKIQPAKLEDSAVYLCAIRSGNLNNEQFFGPGTRLTVL.